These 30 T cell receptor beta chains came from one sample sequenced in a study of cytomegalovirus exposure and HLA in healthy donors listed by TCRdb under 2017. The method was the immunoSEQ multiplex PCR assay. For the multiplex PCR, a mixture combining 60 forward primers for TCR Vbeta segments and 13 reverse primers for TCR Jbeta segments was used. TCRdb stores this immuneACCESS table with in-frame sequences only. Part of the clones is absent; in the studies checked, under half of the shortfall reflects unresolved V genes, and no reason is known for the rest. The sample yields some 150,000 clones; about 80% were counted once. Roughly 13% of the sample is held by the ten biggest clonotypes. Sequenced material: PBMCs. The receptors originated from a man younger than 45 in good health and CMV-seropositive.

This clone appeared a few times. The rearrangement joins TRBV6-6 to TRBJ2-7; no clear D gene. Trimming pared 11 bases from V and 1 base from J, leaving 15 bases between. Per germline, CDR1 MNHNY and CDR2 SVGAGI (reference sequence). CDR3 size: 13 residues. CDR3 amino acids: CAPAREESYEQYF. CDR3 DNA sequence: TGTGCCCCAGCACGCGAGGAATCCTACGAGCAGTACTTC.

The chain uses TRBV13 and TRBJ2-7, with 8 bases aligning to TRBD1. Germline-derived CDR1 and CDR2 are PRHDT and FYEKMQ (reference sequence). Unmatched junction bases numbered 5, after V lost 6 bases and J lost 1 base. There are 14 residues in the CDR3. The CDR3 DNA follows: TGTGCCAGCAGTATCGGACAGGGATCCTACGAGCAGTACTTC. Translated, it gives CASSIGQGSYEQYF. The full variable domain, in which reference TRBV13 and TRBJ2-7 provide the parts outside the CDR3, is AAGVIQSPRHLIKEKRETATLKCYPIPRHDTVYWYQQGPGQDPQFLISFYEKMQSDKGSIPDRFSAQQFSDYHSELNMSSLELGDSALYFCASSIGQGSYEQYFGPGTRLTVT.

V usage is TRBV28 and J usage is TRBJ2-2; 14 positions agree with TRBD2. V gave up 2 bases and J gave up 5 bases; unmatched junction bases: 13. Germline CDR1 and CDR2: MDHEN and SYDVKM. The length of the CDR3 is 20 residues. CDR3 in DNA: TGTGCCAGCAGTTTAAGCGGGGAGGGACTAGCGGGAGTTGTGACCGGGGAGCTGTTTTTT. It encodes CASSLSGEGLAGVVTGELFF.

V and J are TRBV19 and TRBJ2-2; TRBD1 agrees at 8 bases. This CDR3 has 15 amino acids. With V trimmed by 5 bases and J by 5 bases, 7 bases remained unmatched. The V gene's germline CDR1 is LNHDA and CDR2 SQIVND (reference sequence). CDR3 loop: CASSQGQGRTGELFF. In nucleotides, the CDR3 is TGTGCCAGTAGTCAAGGACAGGGAAGAACCGGGGAGCTGTTTTTT.

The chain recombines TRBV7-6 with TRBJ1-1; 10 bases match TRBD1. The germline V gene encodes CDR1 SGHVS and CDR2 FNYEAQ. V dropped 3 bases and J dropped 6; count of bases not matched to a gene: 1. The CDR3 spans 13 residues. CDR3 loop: CASSFGQGAEAFF. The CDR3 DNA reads TGTGCCAGCAGCTTCGGACAGGGGGCTGAAGCTTTCTTT. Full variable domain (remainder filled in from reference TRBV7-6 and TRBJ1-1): GAGVSQSPRYKVTKRGQDVALRCDPISGHVSLYWYRQALGQGPEFLTYFNYEAQQDKSGLPNDRFSAERPEGSISTLTIQRTEQRDSAMYRCASSFGQGAEAFFGQGTRLTVV.

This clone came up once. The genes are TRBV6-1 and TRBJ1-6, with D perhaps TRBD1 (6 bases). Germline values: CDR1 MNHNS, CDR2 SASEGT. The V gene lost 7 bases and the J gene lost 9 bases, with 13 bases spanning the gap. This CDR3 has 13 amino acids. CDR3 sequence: CASKGGAGSPLHF. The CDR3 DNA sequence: TGTGCCAGCAAGGGGGGGGCAGGTTCACCCCTCCACTTT.

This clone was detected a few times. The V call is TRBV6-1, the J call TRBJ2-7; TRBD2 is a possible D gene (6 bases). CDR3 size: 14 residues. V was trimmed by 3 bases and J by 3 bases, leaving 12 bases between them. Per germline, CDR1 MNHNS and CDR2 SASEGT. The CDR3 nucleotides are TGTGCCAGCAGTGAGAATCTAGCGCACTACGAGCAGTACTTC. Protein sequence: CASSENLAHYEQYF.

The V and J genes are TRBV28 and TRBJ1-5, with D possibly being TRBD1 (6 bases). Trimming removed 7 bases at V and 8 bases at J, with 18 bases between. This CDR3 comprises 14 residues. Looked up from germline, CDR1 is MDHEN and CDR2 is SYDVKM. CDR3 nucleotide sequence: TGTGCCAGCACCTTTTTTCTACAGGGTGAGCCCCAGCATTTT. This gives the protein CASTFFLQGEPQHF.

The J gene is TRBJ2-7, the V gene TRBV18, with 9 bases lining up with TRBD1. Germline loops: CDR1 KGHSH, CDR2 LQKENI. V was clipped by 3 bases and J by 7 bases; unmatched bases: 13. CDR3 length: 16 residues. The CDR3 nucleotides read TGTGCCAGCTCACCGATGGCGGGACAGGGAGTGGGGGAGCAGTACTTC. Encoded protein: CASSPMAGQGVGEQYF.

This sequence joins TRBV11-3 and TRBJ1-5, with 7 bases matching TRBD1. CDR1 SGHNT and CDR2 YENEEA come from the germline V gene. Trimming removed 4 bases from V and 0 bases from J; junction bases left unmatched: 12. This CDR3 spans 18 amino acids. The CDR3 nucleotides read TGTGCCAGCAGCTCGGGGGACAGAATCACTTATAGCAATCAGCCCCAGCATTTT. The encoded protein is CASSSGDRITYSNQPQHF.

The CDR3 nucleotides are TGTGCCAGCAGCTTATCCCCGGGGAGGGAGTTCTTC. Encoded protein: CASSLSPGREFF. This chain joins TRBV13 and TRBJ2-1, with 7 bases identical to TRBD2. The length of the CDR3 is 12 residues. Per the germline V gene, CDR1 is PRHDT and CDR2 is FYEKMQ (reference sequence). V lost 2 bases and J lost 14; bases outside the gene matches: 6. The full variable domain, with the rest looked up from reference TRBV13 and TRBJ2-1, is AAGVIQSPRHLIKEKRETATLKCYPIPRHDTVYWYQQGPGQDPQFLISFYEKMQSDKGSIPDRFSAQQFSDYHSELNMSSLELGDSALYFCASSLSPGREFFGPGTRLTVL.

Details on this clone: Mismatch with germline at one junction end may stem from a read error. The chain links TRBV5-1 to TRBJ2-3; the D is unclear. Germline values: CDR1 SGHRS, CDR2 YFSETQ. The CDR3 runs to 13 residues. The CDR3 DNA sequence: TGCGCCAGCAGCTTTGATAGCAAAGATACGCAGTATTTT. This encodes CASSFDSKDTQYF.

Written as DNA, the CDR3 is TGTGCCAGTAGTGATCTAGCGGGAGCCTACGAGCAGTACTTC. Translated: CASSDLAGAYEQYF. The V call is TRBV19, the J call TRBJ2-7, with TRBD2 identical over 10 bases. This CDR3 comprises 14 residues. Looked up from germline, CDR1 is LNHDA and CDR2 is SQIVND (reference sequence). J gave up 2 bases and V 5 bases, and 3 bases lay outside the gene matches.

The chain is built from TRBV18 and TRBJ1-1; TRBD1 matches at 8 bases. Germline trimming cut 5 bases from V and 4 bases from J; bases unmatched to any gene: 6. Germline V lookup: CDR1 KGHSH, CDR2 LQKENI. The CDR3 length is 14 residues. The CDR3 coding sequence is TGTGCCAGCTCAGAACAGGGGGGGCCCACTGAAGCTTTCTTT. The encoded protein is CASSEQGGPTEAFF.

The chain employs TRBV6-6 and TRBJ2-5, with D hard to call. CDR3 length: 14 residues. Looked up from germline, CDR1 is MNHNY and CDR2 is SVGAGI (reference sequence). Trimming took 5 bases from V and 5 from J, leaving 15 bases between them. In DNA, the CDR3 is TGTGCCAGCAGTCCGTTTCATTCCCAGGAGACCCAGTACTTC. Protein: CASSPFHSQETQYF.

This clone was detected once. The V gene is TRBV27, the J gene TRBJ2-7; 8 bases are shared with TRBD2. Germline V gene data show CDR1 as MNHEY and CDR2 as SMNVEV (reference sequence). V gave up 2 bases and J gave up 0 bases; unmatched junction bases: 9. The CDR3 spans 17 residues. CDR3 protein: CASSLGGERGSSYEQYF. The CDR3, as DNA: TGTGCCAGCAGTTTAGGGGGGGAGCGGGGGAGCTCCTACGAGCAGTACTTC.

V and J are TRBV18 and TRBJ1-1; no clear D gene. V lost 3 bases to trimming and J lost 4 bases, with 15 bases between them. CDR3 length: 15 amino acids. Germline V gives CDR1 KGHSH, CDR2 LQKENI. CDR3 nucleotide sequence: TGTGCCAGCTCACCCTCCAAGGGAGCGGGCACTGAAGCTTTCTTT. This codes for CASSPSKGAGTEAFF.

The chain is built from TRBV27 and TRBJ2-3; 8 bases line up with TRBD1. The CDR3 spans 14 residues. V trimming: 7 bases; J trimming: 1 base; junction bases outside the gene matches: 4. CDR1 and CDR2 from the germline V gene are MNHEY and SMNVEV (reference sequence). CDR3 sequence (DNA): TGTGCCAGCACCGAGACAGGGGGCACAGATACGCAGTATTTT. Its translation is CASTETGGTDTQYF.

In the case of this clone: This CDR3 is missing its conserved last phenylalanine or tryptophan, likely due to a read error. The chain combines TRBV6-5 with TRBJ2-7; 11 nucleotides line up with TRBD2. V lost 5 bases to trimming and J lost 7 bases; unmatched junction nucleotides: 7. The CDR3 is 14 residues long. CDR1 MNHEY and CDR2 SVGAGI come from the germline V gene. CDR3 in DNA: TGTGCCAGCAGTGAATCGGGACTAGCGGAAGAGCAGTACCTC. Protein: CASSESGLAEEQYL.

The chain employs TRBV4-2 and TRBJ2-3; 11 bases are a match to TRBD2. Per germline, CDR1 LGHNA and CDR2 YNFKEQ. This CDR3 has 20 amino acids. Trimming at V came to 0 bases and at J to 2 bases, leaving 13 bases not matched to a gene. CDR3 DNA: TGTGCCAGCAGCCAAGATCGGGGGATAATAGCGGGGGGGCCCACAGATACGCAGTATTTT. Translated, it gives CASSQDRGIIAGGPTDTQYF.

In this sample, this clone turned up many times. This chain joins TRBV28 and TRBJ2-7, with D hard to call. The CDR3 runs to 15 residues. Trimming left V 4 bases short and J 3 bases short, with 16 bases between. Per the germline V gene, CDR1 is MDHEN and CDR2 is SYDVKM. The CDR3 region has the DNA TGTGCCAGCAGTTCGCGCCGTCAACTGAGCTACGAGCAGTACTTC. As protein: CASSSRRQLSYEQYF.

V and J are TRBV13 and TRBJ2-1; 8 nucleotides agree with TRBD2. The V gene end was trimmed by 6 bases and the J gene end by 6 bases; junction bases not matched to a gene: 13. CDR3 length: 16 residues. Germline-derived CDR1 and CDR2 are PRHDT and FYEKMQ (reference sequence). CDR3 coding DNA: TGTGCCAGCAGGATTTCAGCGGGAGATGTTCGCAATGAGCAGTTCTTC. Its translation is CASRISAGDVRNEQFF. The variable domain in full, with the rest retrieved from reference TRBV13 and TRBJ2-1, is AAGVIQSPRHLIKEKRETATLKCYPIPRHDTVYWYQQGPGQDPQFLISFYEKMQSDKGSIPDRFSAQQFSDYHSELNMSSLELGDSALYFCASRISAGDVRNEQFFGPGTRLTVL.

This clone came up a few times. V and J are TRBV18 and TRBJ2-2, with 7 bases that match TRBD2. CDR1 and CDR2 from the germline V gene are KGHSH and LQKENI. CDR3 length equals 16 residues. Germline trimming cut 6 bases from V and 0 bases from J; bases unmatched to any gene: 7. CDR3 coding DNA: TGTGCCAGCTCTCTGTCCAGCGGGACGAACACCGGGGAGCTGTTTTTT. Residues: CASSLSSGTNTGELFF. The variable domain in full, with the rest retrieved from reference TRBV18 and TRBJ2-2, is NAGVMQNPRHLVRRRGQEARLRCSPMKGHSHVYWYRQLPEEGLKFMVYLQKENIIDESGMPKERFSAEFPKEGPSILRIQQVVRGDSAAYFCASSLSSGTNTGELFFGEGSRLTVL.

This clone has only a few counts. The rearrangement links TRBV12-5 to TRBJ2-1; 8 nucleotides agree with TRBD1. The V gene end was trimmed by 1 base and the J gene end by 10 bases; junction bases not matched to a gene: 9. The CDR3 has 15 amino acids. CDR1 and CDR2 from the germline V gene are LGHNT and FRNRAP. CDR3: CASGLEAGGPGEQFF. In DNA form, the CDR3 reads TGTGCTAGTGGTTTGGAGGCAGGGGGCCCGGGGGAGCAGTTCTTC.

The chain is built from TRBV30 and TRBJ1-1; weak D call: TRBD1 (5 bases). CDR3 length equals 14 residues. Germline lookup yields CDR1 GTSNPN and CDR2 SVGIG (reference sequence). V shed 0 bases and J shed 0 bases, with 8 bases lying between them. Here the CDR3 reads CAWSVSGVNTEAFF. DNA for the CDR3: TGTGCCTGGAGTGTATCGGGGGTGAACACTGAAGCTTTCTTT.

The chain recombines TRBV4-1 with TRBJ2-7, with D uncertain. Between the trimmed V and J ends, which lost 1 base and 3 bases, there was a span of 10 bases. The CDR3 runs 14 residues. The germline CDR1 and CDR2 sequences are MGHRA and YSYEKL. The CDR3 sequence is CASSQGASNYEQYF. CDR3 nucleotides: TGCGCCAGCAGCCAAGGGGCCTCGAACTACGAGCAGTACTTC.

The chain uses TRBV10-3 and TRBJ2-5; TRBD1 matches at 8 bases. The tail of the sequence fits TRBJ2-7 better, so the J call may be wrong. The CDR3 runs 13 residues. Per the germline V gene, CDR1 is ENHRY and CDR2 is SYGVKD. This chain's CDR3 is CAIGTGDSYEQYF. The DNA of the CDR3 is TGTGCCATCGGGACAGGCGACTCCTACGAGCAGTACTTC.

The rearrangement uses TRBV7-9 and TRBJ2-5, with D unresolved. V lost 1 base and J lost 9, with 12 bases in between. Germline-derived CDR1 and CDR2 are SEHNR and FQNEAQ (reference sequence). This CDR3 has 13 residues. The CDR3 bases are TGTGCCAGCAGCTTAGGTGGGCCTCGGCCCCAGTACTTC. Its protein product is CASSLGGPRPQYF.

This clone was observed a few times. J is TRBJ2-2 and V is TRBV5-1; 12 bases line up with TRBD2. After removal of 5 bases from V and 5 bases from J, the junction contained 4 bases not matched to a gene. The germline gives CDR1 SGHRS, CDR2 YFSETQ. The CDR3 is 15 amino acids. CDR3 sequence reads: CASRPGTSGTGELFF. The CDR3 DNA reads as TGCGCCAGCAGACCCGGGACTAGCGGGACCGGGGAGCTGTTTTTT.

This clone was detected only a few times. The CDR3 DNA sequence: TGCGCCAGCAGCCCGGGGGACAGGGGGCTTGGGACTGAAGCTTTCTTT. Its translation: CASSPGDRGLGTEAFF. This sequence joins TRBV5-1 and TRBJ1-1, with TRBD1 matching 12 bases. This CDR3 has 16 residues. V lost 4 bases to trimming and J lost 5 bases; unmatched junction nucleotides: 9. Germline-derived CDR1 and CDR2 are SGHRS and YFSETQ.